This T cell receptor (beta chain) was found in a study of early T cells in non-severe SARS-CoV-2 infection. Study-wide background: Sequenced material consisted of bulk RNA (from unsorted whole blood), and chains were unpaired. Notes on the study in general: Missing private and CD4 specificities, VDJdb matching favored anti-spike CD8 responses.

Notes on this clonotype: Antigen specificity is unknown.

Unique molecular identifiers (one per individual cDNA molecule) were attached. From the 5' RACE reads, TCRdb called clonotypes with MiXCR, one entry per CDR3 protein. The profile shows 66,000 or so distinct CDR3 sequences, over 10% of them singletons. J gave up 3 bases and V 4 bases, and 7 bases lay outside the gene matches. In germline, CDR1 is DFQATT, CDR2 SNEGSKA (reference sequence). There are 15 residues in the CDR3. This TCR came from an adult who was a healthcare worker with PCR-confirmed SARS-CoV-2 infection or an uninfected control (not recorded which). Sequenced sample: whole blood. The chain links TRBV20-1 to TRBJ2-1, with 9 bases that match TRBD2. The CDR3 coding sequence is TGCAGTGCTATCTCGACTAGCGGATACTACAATGAGCAGTTCTTC. As protein: CSAISTSGYYNEQFF.